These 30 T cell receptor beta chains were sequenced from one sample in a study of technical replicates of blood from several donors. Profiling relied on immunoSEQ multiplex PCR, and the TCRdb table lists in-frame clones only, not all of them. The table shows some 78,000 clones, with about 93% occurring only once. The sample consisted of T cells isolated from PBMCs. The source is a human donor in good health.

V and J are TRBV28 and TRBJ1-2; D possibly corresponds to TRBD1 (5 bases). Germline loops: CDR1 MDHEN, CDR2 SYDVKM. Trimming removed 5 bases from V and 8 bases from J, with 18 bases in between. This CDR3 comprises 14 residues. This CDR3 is CASSHLLDSGGYTF. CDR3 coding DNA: TGTGCCAGCAGTCATCTGCTAGACAGCGGGGGCTACACCTTC.

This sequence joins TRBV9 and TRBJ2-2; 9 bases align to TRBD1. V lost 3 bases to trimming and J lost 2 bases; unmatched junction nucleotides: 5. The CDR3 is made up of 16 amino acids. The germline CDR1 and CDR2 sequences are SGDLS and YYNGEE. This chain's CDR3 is CASSGRQGENTGELFF. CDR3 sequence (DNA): TGTGCCAGCAGCGGCCGACAGGGGGAAAACACCGGGGAGCTGTTTTTT.

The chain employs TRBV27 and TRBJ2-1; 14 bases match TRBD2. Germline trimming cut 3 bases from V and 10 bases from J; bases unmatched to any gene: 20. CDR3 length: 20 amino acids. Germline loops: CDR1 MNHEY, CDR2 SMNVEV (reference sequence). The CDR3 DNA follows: TGTGCCAGCAGTTTCCTTCCCCCGGGACTAGCGGGAGATGTAGGGGTGGAGCAGTTCTTC. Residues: CASSFLPPGLAGDVGVEQFF.

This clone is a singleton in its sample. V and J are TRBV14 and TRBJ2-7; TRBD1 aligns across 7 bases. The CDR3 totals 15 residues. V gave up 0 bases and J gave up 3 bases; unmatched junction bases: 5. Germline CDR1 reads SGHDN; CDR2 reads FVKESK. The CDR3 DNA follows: TGTGCCAGCAGCCAAGAGGGACAGTCCCGCTACGAGCAGTACTTC. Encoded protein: CASSQEGQSRYEQYF.

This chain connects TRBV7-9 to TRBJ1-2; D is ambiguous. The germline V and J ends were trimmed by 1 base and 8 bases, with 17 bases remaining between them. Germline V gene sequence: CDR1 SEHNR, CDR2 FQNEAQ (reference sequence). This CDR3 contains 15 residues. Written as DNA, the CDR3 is TGTGCCAGCAGCTTAGATCTTGTTCGCAGGTCAGGCTACACCTTC. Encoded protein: CASSLDLVRRSGYTF.

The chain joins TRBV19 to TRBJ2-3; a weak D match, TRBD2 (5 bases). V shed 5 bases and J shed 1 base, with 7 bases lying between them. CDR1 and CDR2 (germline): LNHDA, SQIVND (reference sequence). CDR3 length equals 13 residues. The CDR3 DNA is TGTGCCAGTAGTTTCGGGGGCACAGATACGCAGTATTTT. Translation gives CASSFGGTDTQYF.

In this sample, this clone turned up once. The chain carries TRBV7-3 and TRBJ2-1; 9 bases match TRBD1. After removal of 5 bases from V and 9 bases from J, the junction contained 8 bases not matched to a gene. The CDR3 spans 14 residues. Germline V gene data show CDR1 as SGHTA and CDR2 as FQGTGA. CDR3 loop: CASSATGGGSEQFF. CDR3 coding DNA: TGTGCCAGCAGCGCGACAGGGGGTGGGAGTGAGCAGTTCTTC.

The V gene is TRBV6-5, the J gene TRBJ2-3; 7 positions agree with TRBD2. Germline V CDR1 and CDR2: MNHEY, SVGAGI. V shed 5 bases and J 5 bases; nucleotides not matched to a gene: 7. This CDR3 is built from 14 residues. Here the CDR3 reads CASSTTRGEDTQYF. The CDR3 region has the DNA TGTGCCAGCAGTACTACCCGGGGGGAAGATACGCAGTATTTT.

The CDR3 DNA sequence: TGTGCCTGGAGTCGTCGGGGGGGATACGAGCAGTACTTC. Protein product: CAWSRRGGYEQYF. This rearrangement joins TRBV30 to TRBJ2-7, with 8 nucleotides matching TRBD2. The V segment lost 2 bases and the J segment 4 bases; nucleotides outside the gene matches: 4. There are 13 residues in the CDR3. Germline values: CDR1 GTSNPN, CDR2 SVGIG (reference sequence).

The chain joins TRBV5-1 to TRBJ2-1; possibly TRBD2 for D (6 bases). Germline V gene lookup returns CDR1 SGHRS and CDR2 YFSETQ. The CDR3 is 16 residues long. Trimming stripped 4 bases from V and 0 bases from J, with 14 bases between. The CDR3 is CASSLQAGPSYNEQFF. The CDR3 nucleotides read TGCGCCAGCAGCCTCCAGGCGGGGCCCTCCTACAATGAGCAGTTCTTC.

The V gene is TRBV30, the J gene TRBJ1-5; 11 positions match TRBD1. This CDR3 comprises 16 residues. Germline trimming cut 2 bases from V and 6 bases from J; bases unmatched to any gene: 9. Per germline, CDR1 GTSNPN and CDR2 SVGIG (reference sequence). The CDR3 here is CAWSPQGTGGGQPQHF. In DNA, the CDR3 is TGTGCCTGGAGTCCACAGGGGACAGGGGGGGGTCAGCCCCAGCATTTT.

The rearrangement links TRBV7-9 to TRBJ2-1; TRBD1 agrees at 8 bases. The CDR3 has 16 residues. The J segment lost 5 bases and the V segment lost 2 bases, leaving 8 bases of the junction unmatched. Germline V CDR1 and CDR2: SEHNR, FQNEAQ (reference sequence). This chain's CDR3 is CASSLMETGVNNEQFF. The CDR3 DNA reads TGTGCCAGCAGCTTAATGGAGACAGGGGTGAACAATGAGCAGTTCTTC.

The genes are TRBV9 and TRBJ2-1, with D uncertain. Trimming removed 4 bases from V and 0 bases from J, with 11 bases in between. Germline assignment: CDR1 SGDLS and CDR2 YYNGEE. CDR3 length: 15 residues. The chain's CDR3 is CASSPAGFSYNEQFF. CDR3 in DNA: TGTGCCAGCAGCCCGGCAGGTTTCTCCTACAATGAGCAGTTCTTC.

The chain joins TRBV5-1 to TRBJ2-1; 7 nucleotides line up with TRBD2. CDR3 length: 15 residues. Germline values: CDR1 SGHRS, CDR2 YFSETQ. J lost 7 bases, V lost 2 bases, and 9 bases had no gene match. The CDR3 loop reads CASSFWAGGLNEQFF. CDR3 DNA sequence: TGCGCCAGCAGCTTCTGGGCCGGGGGGTTGAATGAGCAGTTCTTC.

For the CDR3, the DNA is TGTGCCAGCAGTCCCGGACTAGCGGGCTACCAAGAGACCCAGTACTTC. Translated, it gives CASSPGLAGYQETQYF. The rearrangement joins TRBV2 to TRBJ2-5; 11 positions agree with TRBD2. This CDR3 comprises 16 residues. Germline V gene data show CDR1 as SNHLY and CDR2 as FYNNEI. V gave up 5 bases and J gave up 0 bases; unmatched junction bases: 5.

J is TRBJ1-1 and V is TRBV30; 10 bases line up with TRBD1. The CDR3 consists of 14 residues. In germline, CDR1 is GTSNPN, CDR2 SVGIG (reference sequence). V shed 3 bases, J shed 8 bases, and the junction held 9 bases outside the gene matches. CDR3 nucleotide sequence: TGTGCCTGGAGCCGCGGGACAGGGGTCGGAGAAGCTTTCTTT. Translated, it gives CAWSRGTGVGEAFF. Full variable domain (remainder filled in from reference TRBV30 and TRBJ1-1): SQTIHQWPATLVQPVGSPLSLECTVEGTSNPNLYWYRQAAGRGLQLLFYSVGIGQISSEVPQNLSASRPQDRQFILSSKKLLLSDSGFYLCAWSRGTGVGEAFFGQGTRLTVV.

CDR3 sequence reads: CAIRDRGTEAFF. The CDR3 DNA reads TGTGCCATCAGAGACAGGGGAACTGAAGCTTTCTTT. V and J are TRBV10-3 and TRBJ1-1; 8 positions agree with TRBD1. There are 12 residues in the CDR3. Germline assignment: CDR1 ENHRY and CDR2 SYGVKD. Trimming took 6 bases from V and 5 from J; bases not matched to a gene: 2.

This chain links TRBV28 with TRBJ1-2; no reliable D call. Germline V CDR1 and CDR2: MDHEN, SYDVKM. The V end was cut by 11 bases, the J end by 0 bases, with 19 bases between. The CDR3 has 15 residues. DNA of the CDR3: TGTGCCTCCTGGACGGGGAGGAGGGCTAACTATGGCTACACCTTC. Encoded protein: CASWTGRRANYGYTF.

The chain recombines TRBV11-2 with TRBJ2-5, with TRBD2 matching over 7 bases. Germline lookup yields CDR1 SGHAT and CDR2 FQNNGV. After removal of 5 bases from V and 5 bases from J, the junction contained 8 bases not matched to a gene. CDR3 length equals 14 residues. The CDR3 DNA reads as TGTGCCAGCAGCCCCCAGCGGGGCAGGGAGACCCAGTACTTC. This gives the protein CASSPQRGRETQYF.

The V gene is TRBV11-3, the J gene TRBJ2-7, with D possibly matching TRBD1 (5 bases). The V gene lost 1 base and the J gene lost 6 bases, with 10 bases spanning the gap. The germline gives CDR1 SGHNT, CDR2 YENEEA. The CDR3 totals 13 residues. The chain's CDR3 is CASSLGQLGEQYF. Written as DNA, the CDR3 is TGTGCCAGCAGCTTAGGACAGTTGGGCGAGCAGTACTTC.

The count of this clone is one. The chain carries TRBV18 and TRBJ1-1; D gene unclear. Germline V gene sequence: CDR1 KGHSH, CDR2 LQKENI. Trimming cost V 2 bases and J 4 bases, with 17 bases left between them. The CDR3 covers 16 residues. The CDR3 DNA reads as TGTGCCAGCTCACCAACTCCCGGGTCCGACGGCACTGAAGCTTTCTTT. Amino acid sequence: CASSPTPGSDGTEAFF.

CDR3 in DNA: TGCGCCAGCAGTGAGTCTCGTAGAACCGGGGAGCTGTTTTTT. This codes for CASSESRRTGELFF. The chain uses TRBV10-2 and TRBJ2-2; D is undetermined. V lost 0 bases to trimming and J lost 5 bases, with 7 bases between them. Germline lookup yields CDR1 WSHSY and CDR2 SAAADI. The CDR3 contains 14 residues.

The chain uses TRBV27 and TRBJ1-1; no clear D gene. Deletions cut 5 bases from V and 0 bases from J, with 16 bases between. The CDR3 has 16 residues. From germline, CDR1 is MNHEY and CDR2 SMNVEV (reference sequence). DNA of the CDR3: TGTGCCAGCAGTCCCCAATTTGAGGGAGTGAACACTGAAGCTTTCTTT. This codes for CASSPQFEGVNTEAFF.

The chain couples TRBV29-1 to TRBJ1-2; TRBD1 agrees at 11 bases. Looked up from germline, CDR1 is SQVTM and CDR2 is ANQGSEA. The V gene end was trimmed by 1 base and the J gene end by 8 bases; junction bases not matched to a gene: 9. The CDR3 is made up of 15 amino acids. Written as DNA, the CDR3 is TGCAGCGTTGAAGTGGCATGGACAGGGGGCCGGGGCTACACCTTC. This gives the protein CSVEVAWTGGRGYTF. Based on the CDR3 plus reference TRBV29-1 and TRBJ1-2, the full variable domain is SAVISQKPSRDICQRGTSLTIQCQVDSQVTMMFWYRQQPGQSLTLIATANQGSEATYESGFVIDKFPISRPNLTFSTLTVSNMSPEDSSIYLCSVEVAWTGGRGYTFGSGTRLTVV.

In DNA form, the CDR3 reads TGTGCCAGCAGCCAAGAAGCGTACAGGGTAGAGTACAATGAGCAGTTCTTC. It specifies CASSQEAYRVEYNEQFF. The rearrangement links TRBV14 to TRBJ2-1; D might be TRBD1 (6 bases). CDR1 and CDR2 from the germline V gene are SGHDN and FVKESK. The CDR3 has 17 amino acids. V was trimmed by 0 bases and J by 4 bases, leaving 16 bases between them. The variable domain in full, with the rest retrieved from reference TRBV14 and TRBJ2-1, is EAGVTQFPSHSVIEKGQTVTLRCDPISGHDNLYWYRRVMGKEIKFLLHFVKESKQDESGMPNNRFLAERTGGTYSTLKVQPAELEDSGVYFCASSQEAYRVEYNEQFFGPGTRLTVL.

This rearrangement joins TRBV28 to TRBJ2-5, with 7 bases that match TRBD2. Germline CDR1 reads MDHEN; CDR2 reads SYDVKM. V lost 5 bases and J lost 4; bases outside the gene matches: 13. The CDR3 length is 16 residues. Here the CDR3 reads CASSPQVRERRETQYF. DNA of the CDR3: TGTGCCAGCAGTCCCCAGGTGCGGGAGAGGAGAGAGACCCAGTACTTC.

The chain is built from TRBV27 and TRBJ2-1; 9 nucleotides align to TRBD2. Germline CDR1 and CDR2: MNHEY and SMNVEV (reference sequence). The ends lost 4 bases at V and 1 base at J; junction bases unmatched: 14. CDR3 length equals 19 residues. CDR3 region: CASSSGLASPRGSYNEQFF. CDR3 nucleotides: TGTGCCAGCAGTTCAGGACTAGCGTCCCCGCGAGGGTCCTACAATGAGCAGTTCTTC.

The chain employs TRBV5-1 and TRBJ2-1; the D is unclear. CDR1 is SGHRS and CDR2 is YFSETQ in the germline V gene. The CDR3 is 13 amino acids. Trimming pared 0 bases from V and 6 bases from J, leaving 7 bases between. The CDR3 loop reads CASSLDSTNEQFF. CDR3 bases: TGCGCCAGCAGCTTGGACAGTACCAATGAGCAGTTCTTC.

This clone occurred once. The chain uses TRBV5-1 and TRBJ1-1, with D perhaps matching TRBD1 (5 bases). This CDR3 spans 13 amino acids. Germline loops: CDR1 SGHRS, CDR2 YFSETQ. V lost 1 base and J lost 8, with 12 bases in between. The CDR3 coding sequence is TGCGCCAGCAGCTTGAATTGGGGGGGGGAAGCTTTCTTT. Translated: CASSLNWGGEAFF.

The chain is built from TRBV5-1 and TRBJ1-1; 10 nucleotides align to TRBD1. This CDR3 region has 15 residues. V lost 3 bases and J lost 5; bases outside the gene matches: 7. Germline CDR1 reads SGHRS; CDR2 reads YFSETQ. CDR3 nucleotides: TGCGCCAGCAGCTCGGGGACAGGGGTATCGACTGAAGCTTTCTTT. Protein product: CASSSGTGVSTEAFF.